A single sample gave rise to the 5 T cell receptor beta chains below, sequenced in a study of identical twins. In TCRdb, the 5' RACE reads were re-called with MiXCR into one record per CDR3 protein. The sample gives 450,000 or so distinct CDR3 sequences, approximately 14% of which show up once; approximately 0.52% is in the top ten. The sample also formed part of further work on yellow fever vaccine responses in identical twins.

The sample consisted of CD4+ T cells sorted from blood. The receptors were sampled from a woman between 18 and 29 years old in good health.

The gene calls are TRBV4-3 and TRBJ2-7; D might be TRBD1 (6 bases). Between the trimmed V and J ends, which lost 4 bases and 0 bases, there was a span of 16 bases. The CDR3 has 16 amino acids. CDR1 and CDR2 (germline): LGHNA, YSLEER. The CDR3 DNA is TGCGCCAGCAGCCGCAGTGGACAGCAGCCCTCCTACGAGCAGTACTTC. It translates to CASSRSGQQPSYEQYF.

This chain joins TRBV6-5 and TRBJ2-1, with D possibly matching TRBD2 (5 bases). Per germline, CDR1 MNHEY and CDR2 SVGAGI. V lost 8 bases, J lost 9 bases, and 8 bases lay in between. This CDR3 has 10 amino acids. CDR3 nucleotide sequence: TGTGCCAGCGGGAGAGGTGAGCAGTTCTTC. It encodes CASGRGEQFF.

The chain is built from TRBV7-2 and TRBJ2-2; 7 nucleotides line up with TRBD2. J gave up 3 bases and V 1 base, and 2 bases lay outside the gene matches. In germline, CDR1 is SGHTA, CDR2 FQGNSA. This CDR3 has 15 amino acids. CDR3 protein: CASSLGAGYTGELFF. CDR3 DNA sequence: TGTGCCAGCAGCTTAGGAGCGGGATACACCGGGGAGCTGTTTTTT.

This clonotype was counted a few times. The V gene is TRBV20-1, the J gene TRBJ2-6; D call uncertain. The CDR3 has 14 amino acids. V lost 5 bases to trimming and J lost 0 bases, with 8 bases between them. Germline assignment: CDR1 DFQATT and CDR2 SNEGSKA (reference sequence). The CDR3 protein is CSAGVNSGANVLTF. The CDR3 region has the DNA TGCAGTGCTGGGGTAAACTCTGGGGCCAACGTCCTGACTTTC.

This clonotype was counted ten times or more. The chain uses TRBV5-1 and TRBJ2-7; 7 nucleotides align to TRBD1. V lost 3 bases and J lost 3; bases outside the gene matches: 3. The CDR3 length is 13 residues. Germline CDR1 SGHRS, CDR2 YFSETQ. The CDR3 protein is CASSSGQNYEQYF. CDR3 coding DNA: TGCGCCAGCAGCTCGGGACAGAACTACGAGCAGTACTTC.